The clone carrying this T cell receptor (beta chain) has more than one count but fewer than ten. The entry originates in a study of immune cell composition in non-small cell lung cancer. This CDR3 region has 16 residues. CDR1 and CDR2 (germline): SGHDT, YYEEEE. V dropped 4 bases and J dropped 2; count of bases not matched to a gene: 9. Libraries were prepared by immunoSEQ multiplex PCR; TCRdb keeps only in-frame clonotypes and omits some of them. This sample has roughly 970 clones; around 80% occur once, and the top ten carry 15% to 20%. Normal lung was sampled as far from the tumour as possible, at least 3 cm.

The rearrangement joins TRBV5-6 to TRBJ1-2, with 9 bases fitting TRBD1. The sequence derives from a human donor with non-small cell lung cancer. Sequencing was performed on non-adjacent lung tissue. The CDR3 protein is CASSPIPGQGNYGYTF. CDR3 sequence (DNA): TGTGCCAGCAGCCCCATCCCGGGACAGGGAAACTATGGCTACACCTTC. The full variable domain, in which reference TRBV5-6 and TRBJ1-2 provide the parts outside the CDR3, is DAGVTQSPTHLIKTRGQQVTLRCSPKSGHDTVSWYQQALGQGPQFIFQYYEEEERQRGNFPDRFSGHQFPNYSSELNVNALLLGDSALYLCASSPIPGQGNYGYTFGSGTRLTVV.